The 5 T cell receptor beta chains below were found in one sample sequenced in a study of T cells in localized non-small cell lung cancer. Produced via immunoSEQ multiplex PCR; TCRdb's table is partial and in-frame only. The repertoire holds around 30,000 clones, with under 95% as singletons. Source: peripheral blood, taken before any cancer treatment. These receptors all stem from a female donor older than 55 with stage I lung adenocarcinoma.

This sequence joins TRBV5-4 and TRBJ1-6; D is undetermined. This CDR3 has 13 amino acids. V was shortened by 4 bases and J by 11 bases, with 13 bases between the two germline ends. Germline V gives CDR1 SGHNT, CDR2 YYREEE (reference sequence). The CDR3 here is CASSPGPRAPLHF. The DNA for the CDR3 is TGTGCCAGCAGCCCCGGTCCAAGGGCACCCCTCCACTTT.

This chain uses TRBV7-8 with TRBJ2-1, with D tentatively TRBD1 or TRBD2 (6 bases each). This CDR3 has 15 amino acids. The germline gives CDR1 SGHVS, CDR2 FQNEAQ. Trimming removed 1 base at V and 9 bases at J, with 16 bases between. In nucleotides, the CDR3 is TGTGCCAGCAGCTTAGACGCCGGGAGAGGGGGTGAGCAGTTCTTC. It specifies CASSLDAGRGGEQFF.

V and J are TRBV5-1 and TRBJ2-7; TRBD1 might be the D (6 bases). CDR3 length: 13 residues. Germline V lookup: CDR1 SGHRS, CDR2 YFSETQ. V lost 0 bases to trimming and J lost 4 bases, with 8 bases between them. DNA for the CDR3: TGCGCCAGCAGCTTGGAAGGGGGATACGAGCAGTACTTC. Its protein product is CASSLEGGYEQYF.

The V and J genes are TRBV19 and TRBJ1-3, with D unclear. The germline V gene has CDR1 LNHDA and CDR2 SQIVND (reference sequence). V gave up 5 bases and J gave up 4 bases, with 15 bases separating them. CDR3 length equals 15 residues. CDR3 nucleotides: TGTGCCAGTAGTCTCCATCGGGGTTCCGGAAACACCATATATTTT. Protein product: CASSLHRGSGNTIYF.

This clone was detected only once. The genes are TRBV15 and TRBJ2-1; TRBD1 might be the D (6 bases). The germline V and J ends were trimmed by 4 bases and 6 bases, with 10 bases remaining between them. The CDR3 covers 13 residues. Germline CDR1 reads LNHNV; CDR2 reads YYDKDF (reference sequence). The CDR3 region is CATSMGQSNEQFF. DNA of the CDR3: TGTGCCACCAGCATGGGACAATCCAATGAGCAGTTCTTC.